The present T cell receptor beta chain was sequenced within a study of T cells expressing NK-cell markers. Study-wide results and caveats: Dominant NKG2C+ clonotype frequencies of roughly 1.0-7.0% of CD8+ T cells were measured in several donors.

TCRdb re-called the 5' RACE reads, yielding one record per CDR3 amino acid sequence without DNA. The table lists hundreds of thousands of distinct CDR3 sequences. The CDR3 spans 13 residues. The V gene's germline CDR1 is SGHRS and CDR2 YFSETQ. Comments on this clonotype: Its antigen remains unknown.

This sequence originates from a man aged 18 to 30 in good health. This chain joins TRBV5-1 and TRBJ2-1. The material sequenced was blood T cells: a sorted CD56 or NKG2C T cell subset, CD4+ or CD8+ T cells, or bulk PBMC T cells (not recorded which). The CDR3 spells CASSGIVSPWQFF.